What follows are 2 T cell receptor beta chains derived from one specimen sequenced in a study of siplizumab effects on memory and regulatory T cells. Sequenced by immunoSEQ multiplex PCR; TCRdb stores in-frame clones only, minus some. The sample records over 80,000 clones, around 90% being singletons. The specimen was Tregs sorted from blood. These receptors originate from a human donor in good health.

This clone has a single count. The chain links TRBV6-5 to TRBJ1-3; no firm D call. The CDR3 has 13 amino acids. The ends were cut back, 6 bases at V and 11 bases at J, with 17 bases in the middle. In germline, CDR1 is MNHEY, CDR2 SVGAGI. In DNA, the CDR3 is TGTGCCAGCAGCCAAACCCTCTGGAAACCCATATATTTT. Translated, it gives CASSQTLWKPIYF.

The V and J genes are TRBV5-1 and TRBJ2-7; 12 bases agree with TRBD2. V dropped 2 bases and J dropped 10; count of bases not matched to a gene: 7. Germline V gene lookup returns CDR1 SGHRS and CDR2 YFSETQ. The CDR3 totals 14 residues. The CDR3, as DNA: TGCGCCAGCAGCTTTCCACTAGCGGGGGGTGAACAGTACTTC. Encoded protein: CASSFPLAGGEQYF.